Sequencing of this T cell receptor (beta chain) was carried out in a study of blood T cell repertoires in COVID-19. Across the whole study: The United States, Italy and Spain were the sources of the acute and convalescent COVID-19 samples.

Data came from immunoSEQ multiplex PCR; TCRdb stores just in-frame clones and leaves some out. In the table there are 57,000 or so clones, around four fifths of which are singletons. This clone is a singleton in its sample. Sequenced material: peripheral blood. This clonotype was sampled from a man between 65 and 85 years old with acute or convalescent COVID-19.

The CDR3 spells CASSRDRVGSPLHF. For the CDR3, the DNA is TGCGCCAGCAGCCGGGACAGGGTAGGGTCACCCCTCCACTTT. The chain carries TRBV5-1 and TRBJ1-6; 9 bases align to TRBD1. The J segment lost 10 bases and the V segment lost 4 bases, leaving 6 bases of the junction unmatched. Germline assignment: CDR1 SGHRS and CDR2 YFSETQ. The CDR3 contains 14 residues.